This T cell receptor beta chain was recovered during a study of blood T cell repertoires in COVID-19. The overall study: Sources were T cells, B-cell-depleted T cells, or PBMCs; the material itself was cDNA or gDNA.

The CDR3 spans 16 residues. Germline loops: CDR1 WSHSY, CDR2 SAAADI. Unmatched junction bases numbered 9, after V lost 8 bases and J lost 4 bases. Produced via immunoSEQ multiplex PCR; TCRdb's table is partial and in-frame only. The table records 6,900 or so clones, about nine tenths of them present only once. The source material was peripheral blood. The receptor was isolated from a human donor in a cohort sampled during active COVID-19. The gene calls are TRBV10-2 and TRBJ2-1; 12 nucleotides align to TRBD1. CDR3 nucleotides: TGCGCCAGCGGGACAGGGGGCTCTTTGGGTTACAATGAGCAGTTCTTC. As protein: CASGTGGSLGYNEQFF.